The TCR beta chain under discussion was sequenced for a study of tumor and adjacent non-tumor tissue in lung cancer. Study at large: On average, productive TCRbeta reads reached about 4.17 million per sample. Findings and limits, study-wide: Compared with tumor, normal lung showed significantly lower TCR diversity. Patients with more diverse tumor TCRs had worse survival. In normal lung, the top 100 clones were significantly more dominant than in tumor.

No cell sorting was done before RNA was extracted from the tissue. More than 3 cm separated this lung sample from the edge of the tumor. Germline-derived CDR1 and CDR2 are SGHAT and FQNNGV. Between the trimmed V and J ends, which lost 0 bases and 11 bases, there was a span of 23 bases. This CDR3 has 16 amino acids. This clonotype was found once. Its antigen is not identified. A modified ARM-PCR protocol with three rounds of nested PCR amplified TCRbeta. TCRdb analysed the multiplex PCR reads with MiXCR anew, one entry per CDR3 protein. This table has around 100,000 distinct CDR3 sequences, about 62% appearing once.

The genes are TRBV11-2 and TRBJ2-7, with D possibly matching TRBD2 (5 bases). The receptor was isolated from a young man with non-small cell lung cancer. The sequenced sample consisted of distant non-tumor lung tissue. The CDR3 loop is CASSLEELGRTYKEYF. The CDR3 DNA sequence: TGTGCCAGCAGCTTAGAAGAATTGGGGAGAACCTACAAGGAGTACTTC.